The 21 T cell receptor beta chains below all came from one sample that was sequenced in a study of siplizumab effects on memory and regulatory T cells. The table came from immunoSEQ multiplex PCR; TCRdb's copy has only in-frame clones and leaves some out. The sample yields about 110,000 clones, just over 90% seen once. What was sequenced was Tregs sorted from blood. These receptors all stem from a human donor in good health.

The chain employs TRBV11-1 and TRBJ2-7; maybe TRBD1 (6 bases). V gave up 1 base and J gave up 0 bases, with 10 bases separating them. The CDR3 length is 15 residues. The germline V gene has CDR1 SGHAT and CDR2 FQDESV (reference sequence). CDR3 amino acids: CASSLGQGISYEQYF. CDR3 in DNA: TGTGCCAGCAGCTTAGGGCAGGGGATCTCCTACGAGCAGTACTTC.

The chain has TRBV5-6 and TRBJ2-2, with 7 bases aligning to TRBD1. Germline V gene lookup returns CDR1 SGHDT and CDR2 YYEEEE. CDR3 length: 15 amino acids. The ends lost 4 bases at V and 2 bases at J; junction bases unmatched: 5. The CDR3 sequence is CASSPTGPNTGELFF. CDR3 nucleotides: TGTGCCAGCAGCCCGACAGGGCCTAACACCGGGGAGCTGTTTTTT.

The V gene is TRBV6-6, the J gene TRBJ2-1; 8 bases fit TRBD1. J gave up 3 bases and V 8 bases, and 9 bases lay outside the gene matches. Germline V gene data show CDR1 as MNHNY and CDR2 as SVGAGI (reference sequence). There are 15 residues in the CDR3. Here the CDR3 reads CASGWGDRLYNEQFF. The DNA of the CDR3 is TGTGCCAGCGGCTGGGGGGACAGGCTCTACAATGAGCAGTTCTTC.

Remarks on this clone: This CDR3 is missing its conserved last phenylalanine or tryptophan, likely due to a read error. The limits of the CDR3 on the DNA are not certain, so only TCRdb's listed CDR3 is given. The chain joins TRBV6-8 to TRBJ2-7; TRBD2, the table's D call, was not compared with the DNA. The CDR3 is 10 amino acids long, termini counted. Germline loops: CDR1 MNHGY, CDR2 SAAAGT. The CDR3 sequence: CASSGTSGGA.

This chain links TRBV11-3 with TRBJ2-2, with D hard to call. The CDR3 spans 13 residues. The germline V and J ends were trimmed by 5 bases and 6 bases, with 10 bases remaining between them. CDR1 and CDR2 (germline): SGHNT, YENEEA. CDR3 sequence (DNA): TGTGCCAGCAGCCCGGAGTCGTCCGGGGAGCTGTTTTTT. Translated: CASSPESSGELFF.

Remarks on this clone: Other nucleotide sequences from this sample produce the same CDR3. The chain combines TRBV7-2 with TRBJ2-6, with D maybe TRBD1 (6 bases). V gave up 3 bases and J gave up 0 bases, with 6 bases separating them. Germline-derived CDR1 and CDR2 are SGHTA and FQGNSA. The CDR3 has 15 residues. The CDR3 DNA sequence: TGTGCCAGCAGCTTGGACAGCTCTGGGGCCAACGTCCTGACTTTC. It specifies CASSLDSSGANVLTF.

The chain carries TRBV19 and TRBJ2-7; either TRBD1 or TRBD2 may supply D (6 bases each). The CDR3 spans 15 residues. Trimming removed 3 bases at V and 2 bases at J, with 14 bases between. Germline-derived CDR1 and CDR2 are LNHDA and SQIVND (reference sequence). CDR3 in amino acids: CASSITGRTAYEQYF. CDR3 bases: TGTGCCAGTAGTATTACAGGGAGGACGGCCTACGAGCAGTACTTC.

The chain recombines TRBV7-3 with TRBJ2-3, with a possible D match to TRBD1 (7 bases). Germline CDR1 SGHTA, CDR2 FQGTGA. The V end was cut by 6 bases, the J end by 1 base, with 14 bases between. The CDR3 consists of 15 residues. The DNA for the CDR3 is TGTGCCAGCAGTCGAGGAGGGACAGGCACAGATACGCAGTATTTT. This sequence encodes CASSRGGTGTDTQYF. Based on the CDR3 plus reference TRBV7-3 and TRBJ2-3, the full variable domain is GAGVSQTPSNKVTEKGKYVELRCDPISGHTALYWYRQSLGQGPEFLIYFQGTGAADDSGLPNDRFFAVRPEGSVSTLKIQRTERGDSAVYLCASSRGGTGTDTQYFGPGTRLTVL.

This chain joins TRBV5-1 and TRBJ2-1, with 10 bases matching TRBD2. Germline loops: CDR1 SGHRS, CDR2 YFSETQ. V shed 1 base, J shed 7 bases, and the junction held 5 bases outside the gene matches. The CDR3 extends over 15 amino acids. In nucleotides, the CDR3 is TGCGCCAGCAGCTTGAGTCTAGCGGGAGCGAATGAGCAGTTCTTC. It is translated as CASSLSLAGANEQFF.

The chain combines TRBV5-4 with TRBJ2-5; 14 positions agree with TRBD2. This CDR3 contains 16 residues. V gave up 3 bases and J gave up 4 bases; unmatched junction bases: 5. Germline lookup yields CDR1 SGHNT and CDR2 YYREEE (reference sequence). CDR3 nucleotide sequence: TGTGCCAGCAGCTCTCCGGGACTAGCGGGAGCAGAGACCCAGTACTTC. Translation: CASSSPGLAGAETQYF.

V gene TRBV6-5 combines with J gene TRBJ2-1; unclear D gene. The CDR3 is 14 residues long. V lost 6 bases, J lost 4 bases, and 13 bases lay in between. CDR1 and CDR2 (germline): MNHEY, SVGAGI. The CDR3 nucleotides read TGTGCCAGCAGCCAGTCGGTAACTTACAATGAGCAGTTCTTC. Translated, it gives CASSQSVTYNEQFF.

The rearrangement uses TRBV5-6 and TRBJ2-5; D possibly corresponds to TRBD2 (5 bases). The CDR3 runs to 15 residues. The germline CDR1 and CDR2 sequences are SGHDT and YYEEEE. Between the trimmed V and J ends, which lost 3 bases and 6 bases, there was a span of 18 bases. The CDR3 nucleotides are TGTGCCAGCAGCTCGCTACCGGGATCCAGCAAGACCCAGTACTTC. It is translated as CASSSLPGSSKTQYF.

A few counts support this clone. The chain joins TRBV9 to TRBJ1-4; D is uncertain. Deletions cut 0 bases from V and 3 bases from J, with 3 bases between. Germline CDR1 reads SGDLS; CDR2 reads YYNGEE. This CDR3 is built from 13 residues. The CDR3 loop is CASSVGPNEKLFF. As DNA, the CDR3 is TGTGCCAGCAGCGTAGGCCCTAATGAAAAACTGTTTTTT. Full variable domain (missing parts from reference TRBV9 and TRBJ1-4): DSGVTQTPKHLITATGQRVTLRCSPRSGDLSVYWYQQSLDQGLQFLIQYYNGEERAKGNILERFSAQQFPDLHSELNLSSLELGDSALYFCASSVGPNEKLFFGSGTQLSVL.

V is TRBV19 and J is TRBJ2-5; weak D call: TRBD2 (5 bases). Germline CDR1 is LNHDA and CDR2 is SQIVND (reference sequence). This CDR3 spans 15 amino acids. V was clipped by 3 bases and J by 1 base, with 12 bases between them. CDR3: CASSIGEGTQETQYF. CDR3 sequence (DNA): TGTGCCAGTAGTATCGGAGAGGGAACCCAAGAGACCCAGTACTTC. Filled out from reference TRBV19 and TRBJ2-5, the complete variable domain reads DGGITQSPKYLFRKEGQNVTLSCEQNLNHDAMYWYRQDPGQGLRLIYYSQIVNDFQKGDIAEGYSVSREKKESFPLTVTSAQKNPTAFYLCASSIGEGTQETQYFGPGTRLLVL.

This clone was seen a single time. The V gene is TRBV11-2, the J gene TRBJ2-1; maybe TRBD2 (5 bases). The CDR3 is 13 amino acids. The germline gives CDR1 SGHAT, CDR2 FQNNGV. Trimming pared 3 bases from V and 9 bases from J, leaving 12 bases between. CDR3 region: CASSLADRGEQFF. The CDR3 DNA follows: TGTGCCAGCAGCTTGGCCGATCGGGGTGAGCAGTTCTTC.

The CDR3 DNA is TGCGCCACGGGCCCTTATGGACCCTATGGCTACACCTTC. This encodes CATGPYGPYGYTF. The rearrangement links TRBV10-2 to TRBJ1-2, with D hard to call. V lost 10 bases and J 4 bases, leaving 16 bases between the germline ends. Germline V gives CDR1 WSHSY, CDR2 SAAADI. The CDR3 runs to 13 residues.

V usage is TRBV4-2 and J usage is TRBJ2-1, with 9 nucleotides matching TRBD2. The V segment lost 2 bases and the J segment 9 bases; nucleotides outside the gene matches: 2. Looked up from germline, CDR1 is LGHNA and CDR2 is YNFKEQ. The CDR3 totals 13 residues. The CDR3 protein is CASSQRREGEQFF. Here the CDR3 DNA reads TGTGCCAGCAGCCAACGGCGGGAGGGTGAGCAGTTCTTC.

The chain joins TRBV7-9 to TRBJ1-1, with unresolved D. Germline V gene sequence: CDR1 SEHNR, CDR2 FQNEAQ (reference sequence). The CDR3 covers 15 residues. V gave up 1 base and J gave up 1 base, with 10 bases separating them. The CDR3 loop reads CASSLDNPANTEAFF. The DNA for the CDR3 is TGTGCCAGCAGCTTAGACAATCCCGCGAACACTGAAGCTTTCTTT. The full variable domain, completed using reference TRBV7-9 and TRBJ1-1, is DTGVSQNPRHKITKRGQNVTFRCDPISEHNRLYWYRQTLGQGPEFLTYFQNEAQLEKSRLLSDRFSAERPKGSFSTLEIQRTEQGDSAMYLCASSLDNPANTEAFFGQGTRLTVV.

J is TRBJ1-2 and V is TRBV19; D unresolved. Germline CDR1 LNHDA, CDR2 SQIVND (reference sequence). Between the trimmed V and J ends, which lost 4 bases and 3 bases, there was a span of 12 bases. The CDR3 covers 14 residues. CDR3 region: CASSTPTGYYGYTF. CDR3 DNA sequence: TGTGCCAGTAGTACCCCTACGGGTTACTATGGCTACACCTTC.

The rearrangement links TRBV11-2 to TRBJ1-2; D not resolved. Trimming took off 3 bases at V and 4 bases at J, with 12 bases between the two ends. Per the germline V gene, CDR1 is SGHAT and CDR2 is FQNNGV. This CDR3 is built from 14 residues. CDR3 sequence: CASSFWGSGYGYTF. The CDR3 DNA is TGTGCCAGCAGCTTTTGGGGATCAGGCTATGGCTACACCTTC.

The V and J genes are TRBV7-9 and TRBJ2-3; D is ambiguous. This CDR3 has 12 amino acids. Germline-derived CDR1 and CDR2 are SEHNR and FQNEAQ (reference sequence). V was cut by 6 bases and J by 6 bases, with 10 bases left in between. CDR3 in DNA: TGTGCCAGCAGAACACCCATTGATACGCAGTATTTT. Amino acid sequence: CASRTPIDTQYF.